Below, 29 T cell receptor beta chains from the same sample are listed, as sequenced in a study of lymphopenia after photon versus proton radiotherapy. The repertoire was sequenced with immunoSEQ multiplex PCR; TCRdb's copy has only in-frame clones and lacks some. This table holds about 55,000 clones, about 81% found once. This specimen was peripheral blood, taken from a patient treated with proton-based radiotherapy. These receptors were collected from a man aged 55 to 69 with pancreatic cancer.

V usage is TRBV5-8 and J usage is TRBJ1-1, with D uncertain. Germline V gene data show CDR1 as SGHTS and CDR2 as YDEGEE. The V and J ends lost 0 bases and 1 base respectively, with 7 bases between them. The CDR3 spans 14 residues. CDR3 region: CASSLVAANTEAFF. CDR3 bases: TGTGCCAGCAGCTTGGTGGCAGCGAACACTGAAGCTTTCTTT.

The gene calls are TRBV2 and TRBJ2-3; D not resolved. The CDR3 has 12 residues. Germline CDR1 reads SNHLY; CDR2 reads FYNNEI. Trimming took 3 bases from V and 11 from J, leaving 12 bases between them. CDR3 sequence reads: CASSDYADLQYF. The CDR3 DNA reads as TGTGCCAGCAGTGATTACGCCGACCTGCAGTATTTT.

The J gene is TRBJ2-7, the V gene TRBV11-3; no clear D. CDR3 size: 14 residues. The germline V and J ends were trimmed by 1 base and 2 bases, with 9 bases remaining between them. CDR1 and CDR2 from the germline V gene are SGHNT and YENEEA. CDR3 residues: CASSLGGGTYEQYF. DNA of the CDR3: TGTGCCAGCAGCTTAGGCGGCGGCACCTACGAGCAGTACTTC. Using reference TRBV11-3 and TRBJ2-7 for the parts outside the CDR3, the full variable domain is EAGVVQSPRYKIIEKKQPVAFWCNPISGHNTLYWYLQNLGQGPELLIRYENEEAVDDSQLPKDRFSAERLKGVDSTLKIQPAELGDSAVYLCASSLGGGTYEQYFGPGTRLTVT.

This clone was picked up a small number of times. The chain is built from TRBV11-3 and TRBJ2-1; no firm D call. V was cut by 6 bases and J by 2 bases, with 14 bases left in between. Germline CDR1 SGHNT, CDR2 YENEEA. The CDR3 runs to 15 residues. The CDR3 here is CASSLSPSPYNEQFF. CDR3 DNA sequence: TGTGCCAGCAGTTTAAGCCCGAGCCCCTACAATGAGCAGTTCTTC.

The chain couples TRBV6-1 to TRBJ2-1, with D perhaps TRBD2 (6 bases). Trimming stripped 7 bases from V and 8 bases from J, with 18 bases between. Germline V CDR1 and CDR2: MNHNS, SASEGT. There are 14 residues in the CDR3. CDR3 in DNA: TGTGCCAGCATGGGGGAGACTAGTCTCTATGAGCAGTTCTTC. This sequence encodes CASMGETSLYEQFF.

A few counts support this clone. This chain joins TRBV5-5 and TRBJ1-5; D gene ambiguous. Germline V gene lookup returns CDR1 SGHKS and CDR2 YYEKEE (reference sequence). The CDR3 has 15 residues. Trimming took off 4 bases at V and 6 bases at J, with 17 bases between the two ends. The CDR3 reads CASSPALQVAQPQHF. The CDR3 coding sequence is TGTGCCAGCAGCCCAGCCCTCCAGGTTGCTCAGCCCCAGCATTTT.

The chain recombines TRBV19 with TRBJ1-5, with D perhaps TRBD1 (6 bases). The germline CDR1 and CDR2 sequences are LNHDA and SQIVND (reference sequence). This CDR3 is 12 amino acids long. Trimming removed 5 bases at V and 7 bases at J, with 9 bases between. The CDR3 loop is CASSQGLQPQHF. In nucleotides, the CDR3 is TGTGCCAGTAGTCAGGGGTTACAGCCCCAGCATTTT.

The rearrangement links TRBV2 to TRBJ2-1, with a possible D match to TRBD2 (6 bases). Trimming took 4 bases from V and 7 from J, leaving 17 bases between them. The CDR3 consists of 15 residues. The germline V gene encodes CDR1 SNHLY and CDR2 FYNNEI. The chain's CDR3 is CASSGPGTYKNEQFF. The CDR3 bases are TGTGCCAGCAGTGGCCCAGGGACTTATAAAAATGAGCAGTTCTTC.

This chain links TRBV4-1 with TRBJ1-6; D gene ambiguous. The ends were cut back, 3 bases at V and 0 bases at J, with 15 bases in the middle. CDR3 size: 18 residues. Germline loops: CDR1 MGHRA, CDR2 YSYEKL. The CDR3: CASSQAYEGSSYNSPLHF. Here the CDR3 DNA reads TGCGCCAGCAGCCAGGCCTATGAAGGGAGCTCCTATAATTCACCCCTCCACTTT.

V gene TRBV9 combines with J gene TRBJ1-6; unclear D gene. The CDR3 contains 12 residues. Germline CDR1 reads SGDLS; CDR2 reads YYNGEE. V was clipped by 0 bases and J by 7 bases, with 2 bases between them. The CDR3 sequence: CASSVVNSPLHF. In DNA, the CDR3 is TGTGCCAGCAGCGTAGTCAATTCACCCCTCCACTTT.

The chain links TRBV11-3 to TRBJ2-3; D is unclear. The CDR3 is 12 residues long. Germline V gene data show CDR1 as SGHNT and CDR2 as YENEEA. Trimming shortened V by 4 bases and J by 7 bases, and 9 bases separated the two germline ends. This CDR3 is CASSSDLNTQYF. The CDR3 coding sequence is TGTGCCAGCAGCTCGGACCTTAATACGCAGTATTTT.

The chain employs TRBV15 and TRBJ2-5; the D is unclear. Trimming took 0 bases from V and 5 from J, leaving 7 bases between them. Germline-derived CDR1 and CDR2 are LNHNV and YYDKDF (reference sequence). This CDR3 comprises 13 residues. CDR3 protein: CATSRDLVETQYF. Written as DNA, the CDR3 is TGTGCCACCAGCAGAGATTTAGTCGAGACCCAGTACTTC.

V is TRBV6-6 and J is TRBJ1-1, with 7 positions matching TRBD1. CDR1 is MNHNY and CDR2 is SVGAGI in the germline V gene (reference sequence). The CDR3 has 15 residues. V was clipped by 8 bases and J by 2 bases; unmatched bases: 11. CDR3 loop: CASPTGDTGNTEAFF. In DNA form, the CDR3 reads TGTGCCAGCCCTACAGGGGATACGGGAAACACTGAAGCTTTCTTT.

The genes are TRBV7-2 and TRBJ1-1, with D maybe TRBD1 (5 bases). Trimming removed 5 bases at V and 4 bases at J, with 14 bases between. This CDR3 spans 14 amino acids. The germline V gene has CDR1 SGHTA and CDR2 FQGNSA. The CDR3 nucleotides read TGTGCCAGCAGCCAGGGAGGCTCGAGCACTGAAGCTTTCTTT. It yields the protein CASSQGGSSTEAFF.

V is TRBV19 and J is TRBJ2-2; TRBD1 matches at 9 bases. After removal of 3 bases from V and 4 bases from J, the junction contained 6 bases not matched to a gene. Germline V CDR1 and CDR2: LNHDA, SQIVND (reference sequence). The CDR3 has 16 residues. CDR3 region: CASSILTGGRTGELFF. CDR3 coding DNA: TGTGCCAGTAGTATTTTGACAGGGGGGCGCACCGGGGAGCTGTTTTTT.

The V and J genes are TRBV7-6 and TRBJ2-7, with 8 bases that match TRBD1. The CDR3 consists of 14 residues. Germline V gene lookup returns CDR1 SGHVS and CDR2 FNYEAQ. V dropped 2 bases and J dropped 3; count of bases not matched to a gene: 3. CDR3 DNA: TGTGCCAGCAGCTTAACTACAGGGGGCTACGAGCAGTACTTC. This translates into CASSLTTGGYEQYF.

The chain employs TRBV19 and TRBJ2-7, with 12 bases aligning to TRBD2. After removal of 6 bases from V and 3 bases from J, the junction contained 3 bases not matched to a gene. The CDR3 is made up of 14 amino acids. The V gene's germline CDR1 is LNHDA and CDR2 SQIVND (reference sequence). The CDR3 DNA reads TGTGCCAGTAGCGCGACTAGCGGGAGCTACGAGCAGTACTTC. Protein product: CASSATSGSYEQYF.

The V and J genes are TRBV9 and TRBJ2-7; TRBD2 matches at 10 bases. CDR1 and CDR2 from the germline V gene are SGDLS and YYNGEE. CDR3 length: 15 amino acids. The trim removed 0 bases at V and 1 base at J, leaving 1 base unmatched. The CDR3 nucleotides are TGTGCCAGCAGCGTAGAAGCGGGAGGGTCCTACGAGCAGTACTTC. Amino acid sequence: CASSVEAGGSYEQYF. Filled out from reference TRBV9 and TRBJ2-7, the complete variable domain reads DSGVTQTPKHLITATGQRVTLRCSPRSGDLSVYWYQQSLDQGLQFLIQYYNGEERAKGNILERFSAQQFPDLHSELNLSSLELGDSALYFCASSVEAGGSYEQYFGPGTRLTVT.

The CDR3 region has the DNA TGTGCCCTTCGGTTGACAGTGGGGGTCGTTGAAGCTTTCTTT. Its protein is CALRLTVGVVEAFF. The rearrangement links TRBV6-1 to TRBJ1-1; D is possibly TRBD1 (5 bases). The CDR3 has 14 residues. Germline CDR1 reads MNHNS; CDR2 reads SASEGT. Trimming removed 11 bases at V and 7 bases at J, with 23 bases between.

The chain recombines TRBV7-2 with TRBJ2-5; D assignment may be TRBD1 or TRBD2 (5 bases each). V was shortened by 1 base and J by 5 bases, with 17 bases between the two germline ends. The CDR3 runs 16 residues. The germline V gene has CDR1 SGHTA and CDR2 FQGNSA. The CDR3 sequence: CASSLVGDGLKETQYF. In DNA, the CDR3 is TGTGCCAGCAGCTTAGTGGGGGACGGGTTAAAGGAGACCCAGTACTTC.

CDR3 bases: TGTGCCAGCAGTACTACCCCCTTCGACAGGGCGGGGAAGCATTTT. This codes for CASSTTPFDRAGKHF. The V call is TRBV28, the J call TRBJ1-5; 7 bases map to TRBD1. Trimming removed 5 bases from V and 14 bases from J; junction bases left unmatched: 18. The CDR3 spans 15 residues. Germline V gene lookup returns CDR1 MDHEN and CDR2 SYDVKM.

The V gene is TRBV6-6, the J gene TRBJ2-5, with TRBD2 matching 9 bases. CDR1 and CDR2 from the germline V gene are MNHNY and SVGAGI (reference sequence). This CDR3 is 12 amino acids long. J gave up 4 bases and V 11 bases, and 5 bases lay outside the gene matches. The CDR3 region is CAAGGGGETQYF. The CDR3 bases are TGTGCCGCGGGCGGGGGGGGAGAGACCCAGTACTTC.

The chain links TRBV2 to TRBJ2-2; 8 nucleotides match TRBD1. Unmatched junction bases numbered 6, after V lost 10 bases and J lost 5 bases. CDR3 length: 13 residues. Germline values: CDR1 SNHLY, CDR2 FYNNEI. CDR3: CATGQGGTGELFF. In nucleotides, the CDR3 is TGTGCCACAGGACAGGGCGGGACCGGGGAGCTGTTTTTT.

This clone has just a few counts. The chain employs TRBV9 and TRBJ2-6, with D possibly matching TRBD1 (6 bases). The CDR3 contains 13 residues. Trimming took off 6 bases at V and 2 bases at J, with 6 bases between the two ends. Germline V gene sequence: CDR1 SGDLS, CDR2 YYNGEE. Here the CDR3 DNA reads TGTGCCAGCACAGGGGCTGGGGCCAACGTCCTGACTTTC. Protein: CASTGAGANVLTF.

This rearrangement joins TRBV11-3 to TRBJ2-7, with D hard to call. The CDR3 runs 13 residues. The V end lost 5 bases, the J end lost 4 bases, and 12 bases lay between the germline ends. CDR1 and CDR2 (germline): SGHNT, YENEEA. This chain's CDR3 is CASSPLPIYEQYF. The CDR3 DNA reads TGTGCCAGCAGCCCGCTTCCGATTTACGAGCAGTACTTC.

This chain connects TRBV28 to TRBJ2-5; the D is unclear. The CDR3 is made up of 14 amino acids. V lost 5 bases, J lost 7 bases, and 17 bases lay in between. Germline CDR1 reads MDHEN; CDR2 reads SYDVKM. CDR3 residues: CASSTGLGVRTQYF. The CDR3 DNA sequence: TGTGCCAGCAGTACGGGCCTTGGGGTAAGGACCCAGTACTTC.

The CDR3 is CSAMGLREQYF. The CDR3, as DNA: TGCAGTGCTATGGGTTTGCGCGAGCAGTACTTC. The chain uses TRBV20-1 and TRBJ2-7; D is uncertain. V lost 4 bases, J lost 6 bases, and 10 bases lay in between. CDR1 is DFQATT, CDR2 SNEGSKA, per germline (reference sequence). This CDR3 has 11 residues.

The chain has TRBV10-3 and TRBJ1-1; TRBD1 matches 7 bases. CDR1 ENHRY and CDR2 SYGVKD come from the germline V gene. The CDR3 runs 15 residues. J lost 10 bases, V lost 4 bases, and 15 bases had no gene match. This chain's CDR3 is CAISGSLLRTGVAFF. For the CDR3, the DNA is TGTGCCATCAGTGGTTCACTTCTCAGGACAGGAGTAGCTTTCTTT.

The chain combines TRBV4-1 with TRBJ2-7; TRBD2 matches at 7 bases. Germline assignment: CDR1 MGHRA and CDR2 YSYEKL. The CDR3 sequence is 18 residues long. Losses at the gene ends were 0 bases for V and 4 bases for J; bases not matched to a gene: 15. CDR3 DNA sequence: TGCGCCAGCAGCCAAGATCCTCTAGCGGAGACGTTCTTTTACGAGCAGTACTTC. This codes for CASSQDPLAETFFYEQYF.